The TCR beta chain under discussion was sequenced for a study of cytomegalovirus exposure and HLA in healthy donors. Researchers ran the PCR with 60 Vbeta and 13 Jbeta primers. The data were produced by immunoSEQ multiplex PCR, yet TCRdb's version contains in-frame clones alone and is incomplete. The sample has approximately 110,000 clones, 74% seen once. Per germline, CDR1 SGHRS and CDR2 YFSETQ. Trimming removed 0 bases from V and 1 base from J; junction bases left unmatched: 7. This CDR3 contains 17 residues. On this clone: Its target is unknown.

The study, taken as a whole, reports: A later analysis linked a missense DCLRE1C variant to TCR beta V- and J-gene trimming.

V and J are TRBV5-1 and TRBJ2-3; 8 positions match TRBD2. The sample taken for sequencing was PBMCs. The origin of this receptor is a man between 45 and 60 years old in good health and CMV-seropositive. The CDR3 nucleotides are TGCGCCAGCAGCTTGGGGCGACTAGCGATCGGCACAGATACGCAGTATTTT. Translated: CASSLGRLAIGTDTQYF.